This is a list of T cell receptor beta chains from one sample in a study of T cells in Graves' hyperthyroidism and ophthalmopathy. MiXCR, applied by TCRdb to the multiplex PCR reads, yields one record per CDR3 protein. The data show around 440,000 distinct CDR3 sequences, around a sixth seen once. Sequenced material: blood. These receptor sequences come from a woman aged 18 to 35 with Graves' hyperthyroidism. CDR3s include the opening cysteine and the closing phenylalanine or tryptophan. The order of the fields is V gene, D gene, J gene, clone size, CDR3 protein, CDR3 DNA. D genes are given only for firm matches. Rows give clone size only sometimes, using once, few, many, or a class for an expanded clone.

v_call: TRBV7-3; d_call: TRBD1; j_call: TRBJ2-1; clone_size: many; cdr3_aa: CASSRDRGRSNEQFF; cdr3_nt: TGTGCCAGCAGCCGAGACAGGGGGCGCAGCAATGAGCAGTTCTTC
v_call: TRBV24-1; d_call: .; j_call: TRBJ2-2; clone_size: .; cdr3_aa: CATSESQGYTGELFF; cdr3_nt: TGTGCCACCAGTGAATCACAGGGATACACCGGGGAGCTGTTTTTT
v_call: TRBV9; d_call: TRBD1; j_call: TRBJ1-1; clone_size: .; cdr3_aa: CASSAQARGLAEAFF; cdr3_nt: TGTGCCAGCAGCGCCCAGGCCAGGGGGTTGGCTGAAGCTTTCTTT
v_call: TRBV7-2; d_call: TRBD2; j_call: TRBJ2-3; clone_size: many; cdr3_aa: CASSSTAASGRFPDTQYF; cdr3_nt: TGTGCCAGCAGCTCAACCGCCGCTAGCGGGAGGTTCCCAGATACGCAGTATTTT
v_call: TRBV18; d_call: TRBD2; j_call: TRBJ2-1; clone_size: many; cdr3_aa: CASSPPRGSFYEQFF; cdr3_nt: TGTGCCAGCTCACCACCTCGCGGGAGTTTTTATGAGCAGTTCTTC
v_call: TRBV19; d_call: .; j_call: TRBJ2-1; clone_size: once; cdr3_aa: CASSMGRRADNEQFF; cdr3_nt: TGTGCCAGTAGTATGGGGAGGAGGGCGGACAATGAGCAGTTCTTC
v_call: TRBV12-3/TRBV12-4; d_call: TRBD2; j_call: TRBJ2-1; clone_size: many; cdr3_aa: CASRDDSGSGYNEQFF; cdr3_nt: TGTGCCAGCAGAGACGATAGCGGGAGCGGATACAATGAGCAGTTCTTC
v_call: TRBV6-1; d_call: .; j_call: TRBJ2-5; clone_size: many; cdr3_aa: CASANRELQETQYF; cdr3_nt: TGTGCCAGCGCGAACCGGGAGCTTCAAGAGACCCAGTACTTC
v_call: TRBV30; d_call: .; j_call: TRBJ2-7; clone_size: many; cdr3_aa: CAWSERGTPWNEQYF; cdr3_nt: TGTGCCTGGAGTGAAAGGGGGACTCCCTGGAACGAGCAGTACTTC
v_call: TRBV28; d_call: .; j_call: TRBJ2-5; clone_size: many; cdr3_aa: CASSSPGVGQETQYF; cdr3_nt: TGTGCCAGCAGTTCGCCCGGGGTGGGTCAAGAGACCCAGTACTTC
v_call: TRBV6-1; d_call: .; j_call: TRBJ2-7; clone_size: many; cdr3_aa: CASSNHRDAYEQYF; cdr3_nt: TGTGCCAGCAGTAACCACCGGGACGCCTACGAGCAGTACTTC
v_call: TRBV3-1; d_call: TRBD1; j_call: TRBJ1-2; clone_size: many; cdr3_aa: CASSQQTGGAGGYTF; cdr3_nt: TGTGCCAGCAGCCAGCAGACAGGGGGCGCGGGGGGCTACACCTTC
v_call: TRBV5-1; d_call: .; j_call: TRBJ2-5; clone_size: once; cdr3_aa: CASSPFEETQYF; cdr3_nt: TGCGCCAGCAGCCCTTTTGAAGAGACCCAGTACTTC
v_call: TRBV7-9; d_call: .; j_call: TRBJ1-2; clone_size: many; cdr3_aa: CATPIGGLANYGYTF; cdr3_nt: TGTGCCACCCCTATTGGGGGACTCGCTAACTATGGCTACACCTTC
v_call: TRBV19; d_call: .; j_call: TRBJ1-6; clone_size: many; cdr3_aa: CASTPSGATGSPLHF; cdr3_nt: TGTGCCAGTACTCCCTCGGGCGCGACGGGTTCACCCCTCCACTTT
v_call: TRBV20-1; d_call: .; j_call: TRBJ2-3; clone_size: .; cdr3_aa: CSAGWGPDTQYF; cdr3_nt: TGCAGTGCTGGCTGGGGTCCCGATACGCAGTATTTT
v_call: TRBV20-1; d_call: .; j_call: TRBJ2-2; clone_size: .; cdr3_aa: CSAAPGHNVGELFF; cdr3_nt: TGCAGTGCTGCGCCGGGGCATAATGTCGGGGAGCTGTTTTTT
v_call: TRBV11-2; d_call: .; j_call: TRBJ2-1; clone_size: .; cdr3_aa: CASSLDPLGMGNEQFF; cdr3_nt: TGTGCCAGCAGCTTAGATCCACTAGGCATGGGTAATGAGCAGTTCTTC
v_call: TRBV11-2; d_call: .; j_call: TRBJ1-1; clone_size: many; cdr3_aa: CASSPGPGTANTEAFF; cdr3_nt: TGTGCCAGCAGCCCCGGGCCCGGGACGGCGAACACTGAAGCTTTCTTT
v_call: TRBV5-1; d_call: .; j_call: TRBJ2-1; clone_size: many; cdr3_aa: CASSLGGTLGDEQFF; cdr3_nt: TGCGCCAGCAGCTTGGGGGGGACACTCGGCGATGAGCAGTTCTTC
v_call: TRBV4-3; d_call: TRBD1; j_call: TRBJ1-2; clone_size: .; cdr3_aa: CASSRGGTGRRDGYTF; cdr3_nt: TGCGCCAGCAGCCGGGGGGGGACAGGGCGGAGAGATGGCTACACCTTC
v_call: TRBV6-1; d_call: .; j_call: TRBJ2-2; clone_size: .; cdr3_aa: CASSFQTNTGELFF; cdr3_nt: TGTGCCAGCTCCTTCCAGACGAACACCGGGGAGCTGTTTTTT
v_call: TRBV7-6; d_call: TRBD2; j_call: TRBJ2-1; clone_size: .; cdr3_aa: CAGSPRTSGRGTYNEQFF; cdr3_nt: TGTGCCGGCAGCCCAAGGACTAGCGGGAGAGGAACCTACAATGAGCAGTTCTTC
v_call: TRBV10-3; d_call: TRBD1; j_call: TRBJ1-4; clone_size: .; cdr3_aa: CAAGARGQDEKLFF; cdr3_nt: TGTGCCGCAGGGGCTCGGGGACAGGATGAAAAACTGTTTTTT
v_call: TRBV12-3/TRBV12-4; d_call: .; j_call: TRBJ2-4; clone_size: .; cdr3_aa: CASRVRGNIQYF; cdr3_nt: TGTGCCAGCAGGGTCAGGGGTAACATTCAGTACTTC
v_call: TRBV5-5; d_call: .; j_call: TRBJ2-7; clone_size: few; cdr3_aa: CASSRRLPYEQYF; cdr3_nt: TGTGCCAGCAGCAGACGACTTCCCTACGAGCAGTACTTC
v_call: TRBV12-3/TRBV12-4; d_call: TRBD2; j_call: TRBJ2-3; clone_size: many; cdr3_aa: CASSFSPGGGGIFTDTQYF; cdr3_nt: TGTGCCAGCAGTTTTTCCCCCGGGGGCGGGGGGATTTTCACAGATACGCAGTATTTT
v_call: TRBV2; d_call: TRBD1; j_call: TRBJ1-1; clone_size: many; cdr3_aa: CASITGTGYTEAFF; cdr3_nt: TGTGCCAGCATTACCGGGACAGGGTATACTGAAGCTTTCTTT
v_call: TRBV2; d_call: .; j_call: TRBJ1-4; clone_size: .; cdr3_aa: CASSDSGVAEKLFF; cdr3_nt: TGTGCCAGCAGTGACTCGGGGGTTGCTGAAAAACTGTTTTTT
v_call: TRBV6-6; d_call: .; j_call: TRBJ1-3; clone_size: few; cdr3_aa: CASSYSPERNTIYF; cdr3_nt: TGTGCCAGCAGTTACTCGCCAGAGAGAAACACCATATATTTT
v_call: TRBV15; d_call: .; j_call: TRBJ2-1; clone_size: many; cdr3_aa: CATSRKTYNEQFF; cdr3_nt: TGTGCCACCAGCAGAAAAACCTACAATGAGCAGTTCTTC
v_call: TRBV3-1; d_call: TRBD2; j_call: TRBJ2-3; clone_size: many; cdr3_aa: CASSPPGLAGGQDTQYF; cdr3_nt: TGTGCCAGCAGCCCCCCCGGACTAGCGGGGGGGCAAGATACGCAGTATTTT
v_call: TRBV19; d_call: TRBD1; j_call: TRBJ2-4; clone_size: .; cdr3_aa: CASSPGTGIAKNIQYF; cdr3_nt: TGTGCCAGTAGCCCTGGGACAGGTATAGCCAAAAACATTCAGTACTTC
v_call: TRBV5-6; d_call: .; j_call: TRBJ1-1; clone_size: many; cdr3_aa: CASSFGSNTEAFF; cdr3_nt: TGTGCCAGCAGCTTTGGCTCAAACACTGAAGCTTTCTTT
v_call: TRBV20-1; d_call: .; j_call: TRBJ1-4; clone_size: many; cdr3_aa: CSAHTNEKLFF; cdr3_nt: TGCAGTGCTCACACTAATGAAAAACTGTTTTTT
v_call: TRBV7-6; d_call: TRBD2; j_call: TRBJ2-1; clone_size: many; cdr3_aa: CASSSLAGAPPYNEQFF; cdr3_nt: TGTGCCAGCAGTTCTCTAGCGGGAGCCCCCCCTTACAATGAGCAGTTCTTC
v_call: TRBV5-1; d_call: .; j_call: TRBJ2-7; clone_size: many; cdr3_aa: CASSLQDYEQYF; cdr3_nt: TGTGCCAGCAGCTTACAGGACTACGAGCAGTACTTC
v_call: TRBV6-2/TRBV6-3; d_call: .; j_call: TRBJ2-7; clone_size: many; cdr3_aa: CASSYSTGLGAYEQYF; cdr3_nt: TGTGCCAGCAGTTACTCGACGGGACTGGGGGCCTACGAGCAGTACTTC
v_call: TRBV7-9; d_call: .; j_call: TRBJ2-3; clone_size: many; cdr3_aa: CASSLSAPADTQYF; cdr3_nt: TGTGCCAGCAGCTTATCGGCCCCCGCAGATACGCAGTATTTT
v_call: TRBV2; d_call: .; j_call: TRBJ1-2; clone_size: .; cdr3_aa: CASSEGQTYGYTF; cdr3_nt: TGTGCCAGCAGTGAAGGACAGACCTATGGCTACACCTTC
v_call: TRBV5-1; d_call: .; j_call: TRBJ1-6; clone_size: many; cdr3_aa: CASSFVPGGGSPLHF; cdr3_nt: TGCGCCAGCAGCTTTGTACCAGGAGGTGGTTCACCCCTCCACTTT
v_call: TRBV27; d_call: .; j_call: TRBJ2-1; clone_size: .; cdr3_aa: CASSLGLQSEQFF; cdr3_nt: TGTGCCAGCAGTTTAGGACTGCAGAGTGAGCAGTTCTTC